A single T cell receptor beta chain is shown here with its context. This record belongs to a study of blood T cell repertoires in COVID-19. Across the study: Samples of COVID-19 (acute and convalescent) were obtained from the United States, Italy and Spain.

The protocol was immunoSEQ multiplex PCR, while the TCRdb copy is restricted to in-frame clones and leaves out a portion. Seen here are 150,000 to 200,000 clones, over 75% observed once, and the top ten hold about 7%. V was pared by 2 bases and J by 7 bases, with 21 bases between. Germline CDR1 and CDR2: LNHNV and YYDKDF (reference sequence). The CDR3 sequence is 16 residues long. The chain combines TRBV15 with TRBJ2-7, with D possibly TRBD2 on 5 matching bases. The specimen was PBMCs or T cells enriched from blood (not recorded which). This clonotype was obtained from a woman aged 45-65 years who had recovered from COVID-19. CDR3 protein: CATSRSKAGNRGEQYF. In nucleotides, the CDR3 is TGTGCCACCAGCAGAAGTAAGGCTGGGAATAGAGGGGAGCAGTACTTC.